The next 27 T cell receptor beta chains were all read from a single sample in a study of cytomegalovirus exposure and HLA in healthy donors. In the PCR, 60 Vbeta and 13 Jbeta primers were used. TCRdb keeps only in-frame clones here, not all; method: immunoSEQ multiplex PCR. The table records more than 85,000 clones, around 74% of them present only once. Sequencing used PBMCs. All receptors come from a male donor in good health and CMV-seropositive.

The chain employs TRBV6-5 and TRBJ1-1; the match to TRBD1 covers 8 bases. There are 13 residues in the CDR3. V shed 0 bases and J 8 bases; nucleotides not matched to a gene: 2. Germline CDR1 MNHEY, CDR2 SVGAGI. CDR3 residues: CASSYSDRGEAFF. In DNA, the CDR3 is TGTGCCAGCAGTTACTCTGACAGGGGAGAAGCTTTCTTT.

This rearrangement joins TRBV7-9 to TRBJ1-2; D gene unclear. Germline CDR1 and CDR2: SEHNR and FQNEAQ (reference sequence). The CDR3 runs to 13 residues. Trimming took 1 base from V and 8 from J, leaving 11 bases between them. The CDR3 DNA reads TGTGCCAGCAGCTTAGAGGCCCCGGGGGGCTACACCTTC. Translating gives CASSLEAPGGYTF.

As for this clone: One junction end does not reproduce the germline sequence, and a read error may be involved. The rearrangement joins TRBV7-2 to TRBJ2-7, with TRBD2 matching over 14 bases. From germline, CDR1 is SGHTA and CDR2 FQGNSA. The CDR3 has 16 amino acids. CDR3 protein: CASSSGTSGGSGERHF. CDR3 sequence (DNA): TGTGCCAGCAGCTCCGGGACTAGCGGGGGTAGCGGCGAGAGGCACTTC.

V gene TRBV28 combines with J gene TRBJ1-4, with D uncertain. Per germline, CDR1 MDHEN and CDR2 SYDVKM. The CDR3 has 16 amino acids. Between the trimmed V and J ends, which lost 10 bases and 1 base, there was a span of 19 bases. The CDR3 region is CATWEGDRVTNEKLFF. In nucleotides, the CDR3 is TGTGCCACCTGGGAGGGAGATCGAGTAACTAATGAAAAACTGTTTTTT.

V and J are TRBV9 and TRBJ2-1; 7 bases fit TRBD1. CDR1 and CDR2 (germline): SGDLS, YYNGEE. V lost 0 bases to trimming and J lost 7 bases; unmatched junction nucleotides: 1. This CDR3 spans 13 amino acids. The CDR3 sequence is CASSVAGGNEQFF. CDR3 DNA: TGTGCCAGCAGCGTAGCAGGGGGTAATGAGCAGTTCTTC.

In DNA, the CDR3 is TGTGCCAGCAGCTTAGGTCCGGGACAGGGATACTACGAGCAGTACTTC. Translated, it gives CASSLGPGQGYYEQYF. The V call is TRBV11-3, the J call TRBJ2-7, with 9 positions matching TRBD1. The V segment lost 1 base and the J segment 3 bases; nucleotides outside the gene matches: 7. From germline, CDR1 is SGHNT and CDR2 YENEEA. The CDR3 sequence is 16 residues long.

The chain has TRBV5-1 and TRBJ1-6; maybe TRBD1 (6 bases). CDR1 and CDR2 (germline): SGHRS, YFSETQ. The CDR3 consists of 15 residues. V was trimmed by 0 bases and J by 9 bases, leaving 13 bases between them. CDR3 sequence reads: CASSLAYRELSPLHF. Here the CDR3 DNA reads TGCGCCAGCAGCTTGGCCTACAGGGAACTTTCACCCCTCCACTTT.

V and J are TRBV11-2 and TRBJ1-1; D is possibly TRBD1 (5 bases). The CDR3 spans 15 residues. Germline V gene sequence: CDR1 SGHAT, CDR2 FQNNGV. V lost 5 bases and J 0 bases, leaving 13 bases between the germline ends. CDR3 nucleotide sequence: TGTGCCAGCAGCCGAGGAACGACAGTGAACACTGAAGCTTTCTTT. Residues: CASSRGTTVNTEAFF.

CDR3 coding DNA: TGTGCCAGCAGCTCACTCCGGGGGGCGAGAAATGAGCAGTTCTTC. It translates to CASSSLRGARNEQFF. This chain links TRBV11-2 with TRBJ2-1; weak D call: TRBD2 (7 bases). Trimming left V 4 bases short and J 7 bases short, with 17 bases between. The CDR3 totals 15 residues. Per germline, CDR1 SGHAT and CDR2 FQNNGV.

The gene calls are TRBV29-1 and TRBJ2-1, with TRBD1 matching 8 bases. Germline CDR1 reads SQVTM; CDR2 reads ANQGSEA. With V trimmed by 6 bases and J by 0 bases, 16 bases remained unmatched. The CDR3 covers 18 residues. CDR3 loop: CSVGLSGQGAYSYNEQFF. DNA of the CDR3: TGCAGCGTCGGACTTTCGGGTCAGGGGGCCTACTCCTACAATGAGCAGTTCTTC.

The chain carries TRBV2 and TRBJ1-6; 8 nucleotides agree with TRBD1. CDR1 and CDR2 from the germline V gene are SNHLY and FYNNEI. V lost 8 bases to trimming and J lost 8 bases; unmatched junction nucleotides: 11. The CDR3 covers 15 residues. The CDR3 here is CASGDLTGVDSPLHF. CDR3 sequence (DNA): TGTGCCAGCGGCGATTTGACAGGGGTAGATTCACCCCTCCACTTT. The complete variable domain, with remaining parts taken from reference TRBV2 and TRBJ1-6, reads EPEVTQTPSHQVTQMGQEVILRCVPISNHLYFYWYRQILGQKVEFLVSFYNNEISEKSEIFDDQFSVERPDGSNFTLKIRSTKLEDSAMYFCASGDLTGVDSPLHFGNGTRLTVT.

Here the CDR3 DNA reads TGTGCCATCAAGGGAGGGGAGGATACTGAAGCTTTCTTT. Amino acid sequence: CAIKGGEDTEAFF. The genes are TRBV10-3 and TRBJ1-1, with D perhaps matching TRBD1 (5 bases). V was shortened by 7 bases and J by 5 bases, with 14 bases between the two germline ends. Germline loops: CDR1 ENHRY, CDR2 SYGVKD. The CDR3 has 13 residues.

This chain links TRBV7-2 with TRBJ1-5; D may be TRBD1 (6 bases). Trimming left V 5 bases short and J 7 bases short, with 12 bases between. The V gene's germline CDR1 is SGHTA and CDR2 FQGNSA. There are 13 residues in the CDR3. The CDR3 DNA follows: TGTGCCAGCAGCGAAAACAGGGCCCAGCCCCAGCATTTT. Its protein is CASSENRAQPQHF.

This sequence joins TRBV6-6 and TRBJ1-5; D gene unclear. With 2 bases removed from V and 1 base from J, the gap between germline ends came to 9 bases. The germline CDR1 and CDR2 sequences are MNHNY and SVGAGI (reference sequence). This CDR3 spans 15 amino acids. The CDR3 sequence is CASSYGGQSNQPQHF. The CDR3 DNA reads TGTGCCAGCAGTTACGGTGGGCAGAGCAATCAGCCCCAGCATTTT.

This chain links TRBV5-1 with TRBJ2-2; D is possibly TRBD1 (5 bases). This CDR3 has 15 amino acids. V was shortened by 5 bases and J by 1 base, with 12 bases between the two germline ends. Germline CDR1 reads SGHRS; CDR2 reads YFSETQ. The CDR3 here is CASRGDSLNTGELFF. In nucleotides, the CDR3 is TGCGCCAGCAGGGGTGACAGCCTGAACACCGGGGAGCTGTTTTTT.

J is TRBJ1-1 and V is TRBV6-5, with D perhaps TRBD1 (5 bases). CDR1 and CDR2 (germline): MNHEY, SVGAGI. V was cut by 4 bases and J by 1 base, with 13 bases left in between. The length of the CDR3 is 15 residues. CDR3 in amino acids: CASSSFGHRNTEAFF. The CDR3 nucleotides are TGTGCCAGCAGTTCCTTCGGACACCGGAACACTGAAGCTTTCTTT.

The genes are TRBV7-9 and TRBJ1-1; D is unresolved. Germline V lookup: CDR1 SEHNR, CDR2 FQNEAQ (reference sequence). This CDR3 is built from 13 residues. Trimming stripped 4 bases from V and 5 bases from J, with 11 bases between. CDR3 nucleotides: TGTGCCAGCAGCTCCTTGGCGGAGACTGAAGCTTTCTTT. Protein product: CASSSLAETEAFF.

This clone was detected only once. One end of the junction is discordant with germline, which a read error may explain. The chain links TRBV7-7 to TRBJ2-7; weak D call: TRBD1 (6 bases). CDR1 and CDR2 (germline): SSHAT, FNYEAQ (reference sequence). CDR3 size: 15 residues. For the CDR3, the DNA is TGTGCTAGCAGCTTAGCTCCCGGACAGACCTACGAGCAGTACTTC. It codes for CASSLAPGQTYEQYF.

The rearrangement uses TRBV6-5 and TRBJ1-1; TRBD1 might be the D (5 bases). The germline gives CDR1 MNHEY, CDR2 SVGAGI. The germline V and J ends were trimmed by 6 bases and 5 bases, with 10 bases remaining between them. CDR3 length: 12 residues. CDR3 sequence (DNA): TGTGCCAGCAGCTTGGAGGGGACTGAAGCTTTCTTT. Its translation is CASSLEGTEAFF.

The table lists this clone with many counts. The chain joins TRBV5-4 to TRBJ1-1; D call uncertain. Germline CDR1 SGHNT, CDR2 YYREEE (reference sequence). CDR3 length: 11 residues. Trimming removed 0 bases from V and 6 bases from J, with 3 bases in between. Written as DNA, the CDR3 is TGTGCCAGCAGCTTGGACTCTGAAGCTTTCTTT. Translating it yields CASSLDSEAFF. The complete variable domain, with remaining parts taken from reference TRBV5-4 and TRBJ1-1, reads ETGVTQSPTHLIKTRGQQVTLRCSSQSGHNTVSWYQQALGQGPQFIFQYYREEENGRGNFPPRFSGLQFPNYSSELNVNALELDDSALYLCASSLDSEAFFGQGTRLTVV.

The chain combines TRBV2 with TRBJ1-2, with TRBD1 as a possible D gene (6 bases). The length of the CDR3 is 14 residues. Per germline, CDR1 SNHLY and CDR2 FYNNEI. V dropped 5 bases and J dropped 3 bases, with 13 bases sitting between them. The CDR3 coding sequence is TGTGCCAGCAGTTATCAGGGGCGAGACTATGGCTACACCTTC. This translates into CASSYQGRDYGYTF.

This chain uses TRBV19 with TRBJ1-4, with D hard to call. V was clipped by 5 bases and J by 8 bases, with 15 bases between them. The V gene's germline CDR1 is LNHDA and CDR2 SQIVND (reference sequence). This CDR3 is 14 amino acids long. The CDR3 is CASSWGDGGEKLFF. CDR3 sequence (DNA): TGTGCCAGTAGTTGGGGTGATGGCGGGGAAAAACTGTTTTTT.

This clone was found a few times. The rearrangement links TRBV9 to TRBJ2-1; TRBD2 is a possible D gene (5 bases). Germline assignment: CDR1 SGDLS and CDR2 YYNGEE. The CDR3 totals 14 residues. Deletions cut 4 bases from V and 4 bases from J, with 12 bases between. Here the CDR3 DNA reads TGTGCCAGCAGCCCCCCTTCGGGGTACAATGAGCAGTTCTTC. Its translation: CASSPPSGYNEQFF.

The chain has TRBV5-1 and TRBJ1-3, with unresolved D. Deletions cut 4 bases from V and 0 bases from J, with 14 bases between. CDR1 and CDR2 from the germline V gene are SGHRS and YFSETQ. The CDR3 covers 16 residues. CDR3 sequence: CASSPDTSVSGNTIYF. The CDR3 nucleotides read TGCGCCAGCAGCCCAGACACGTCAGTCTCTGGAAACACCATATATTTT.

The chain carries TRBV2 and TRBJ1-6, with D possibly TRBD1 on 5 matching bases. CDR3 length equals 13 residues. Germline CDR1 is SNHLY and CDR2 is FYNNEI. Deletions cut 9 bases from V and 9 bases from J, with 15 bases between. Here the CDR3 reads CASVVGLGSPLHF. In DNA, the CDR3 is TGTGCCAGTGTGGTGGGGCTGGGTTCACCCCTCCACTTT.

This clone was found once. This chain's CDR3 is CASSLDQGTYGYTF. The CDR3 DNA sequence: TGCGCCAGCAGCCTAGACCAGGGGACCTATGGCTACACCTTC. The rearrangement joins TRBV4-3 to TRBJ1-2; D possibly corresponds to TRBD1 (6 bases). CDR1 and CDR2 from the germline V gene are LGHNA and YSLEER. The CDR3 length is 14 residues. V lost 4 bases and J 4 bases, leaving 13 bases between the germline ends.

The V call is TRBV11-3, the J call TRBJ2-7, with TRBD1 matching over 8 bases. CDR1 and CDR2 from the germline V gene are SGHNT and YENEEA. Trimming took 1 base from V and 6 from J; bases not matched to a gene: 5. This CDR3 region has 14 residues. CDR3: CASSLGRQGREQYF. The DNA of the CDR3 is TGTGCCAGCAGCTTAGGTCGACAGGGGCGCGAGCAGTACTTC.